The rows below give T cell receptor beta chains drawn from one sample of a study of CD8+CD57+ T cells in acquired aplastic anemia. TCRdb re-called the reads with MiXCR, one entry per CDR3 protein. Of over 150,000 distinct CDR3 sequences in the sample, roughly 65% were seen once. The sample taken for sequencing was sorted CD4+, CD8+, or CD8+CD57+ T cells (not recorded which) from PBMCs. The receptors originated from a human donor with aplastic anemia. Both conserved end residues are part of each CDR3.

>TRBV5-8|TRBJ2-5
CASSLVQPQYF
>TRBV6-5|TRBJ1-1
CASSYSGGGGTEAFF
>TRBV19|TRBJ1-1
CASTPLGVGLRAFF
>TRBV6-1|TRBJ2-3
CASSERQAGVRTDTQYF
>TRBV10-1|TRBJ1-2
CASSPDGNYGYTF
>TRBV2|TRBJ1-2
CASSEGVGGTYGYTF
>TRBV20-1|TRBJ2-2
CSARDPSGVDTGELFF
>TRBV24-1|TRBJ2-6
CATSDLDDSSGANVLTF
>TRBV20-1|TRBJ2-4
CSASRTGENIQYF
>TRBV2|TRBJ1-4
CASTSTSRTGHEKLFF
>TRBV20-1|TRBJ1-2
CSAREIGGYTF
>TRBV29-1|TRBJ2-7
CSVVRSYEQYF
>TRBV2|TRBJ2-3
CASSEEQEASTDTQYF
>TRBV15|TRBJ2-5
CATSRDYGGIQGTQYF
>TRBV4-1|TRBJ2-3
CASSQERGTDTQYF
>TRBV9|TRBJ1-3
CASSGTGGSGNTIYF
>TRBV12-3/TRBV12-4|TRBJ2-1
CASSFHRNEQFF
>TRBV11-1|TRBJ2-7
CASSKAGTDYEQYF